This entry lists 19 T cell receptor beta chains sequenced from one sample in a study of blood T cell repertoires in COVID-19. Repertoires were generated with immunoSEQ multiplex PCR, while TCRdb's copy carries only in-frame clones and drops some. The sample records 200,000 or so clones, just under 85% being singletons. The specimen sequenced was peripheral blood. The receptor source for this set is a human donor with acute or convalescent COVID-19. The donor label of this sample is uncertain.

On this clone itself: Distinct nucleotide sequences in the sample also encode this CDR3. The chain employs TRBV5-1 and TRBJ1-2; D is undetermined. Deletions cut 1 base from V and 2 bases from J, with 6 bases between. This CDR3 has 13 residues. Germline CDR1 reads SGHRS; CDR2 reads YFSETQ. This CDR3 reads CASSLPGNYGYTF. In nucleotides, the CDR3 is TGCGCCAGCAGCTTGCCAGGAAACTATGGCTACACCTTC.

V and J are TRBV7-2 and TRBJ2-6; TRBD1 matches 8 bases. With V trimmed by 7 bases and J by 4 bases, 9 bases remained unmatched. This CDR3 region has 16 residues. Per germline, CDR1 SGHTA and CDR2 FQGNSA. CDR3 sequence: CASKTGETAGANVLTF. The CDR3 DNA reads TGTGCCAGCAAGACAGGGGAAACGGCCGGGGCCAACGTCCTGACTTTC. Complete variable domain (other parts from reference TRBV7-2 and TRBJ2-6): GAGVSQSPSNKVTEKGKDVELRCDPISGHTALYWYRQSLGQGLEFLIYFQGNSAPDKSGLPSDRFSAERTGGSVSTLTIQRTQQEDSAVYLCASKTGETAGANVLTFGAGSRLTVL.

The rearrangement links TRBV28 to TRBJ1-5, with D perhaps TRBD1 (6 bases). The CDR3 loop spans 16 amino acids. CDR1 is MDHEN and CDR2 is SYDVKM in the germline V gene. Trimming took off 5 bases at V and 0 bases at J, with 14 bases between the two ends. The CDR3 spells CASSKQGRGSNQPQHF. The DNA of the CDR3 is TGTGCCAGCAGTAAACAGGGACGCGGTAGCAATCAGCCCCAGCATTTT.

The chain carries TRBV5-6 and TRBJ2-7; maybe TRBD1 (5 bases). The CDR3 covers 14 residues. From germline, CDR1 is SGHDT and CDR2 YYEEEE. The V and J ends lost 0 bases and 3 bases respectively, with 10 bases between them. CDR3: CASSLGGAGYEQYF. In nucleotides, the CDR3 is TGTGCCAGCAGCTTGGGGGGCGCCGGCTACGAGCAGTACTTC.

The chain joins TRBV19 to TRBJ2-5; 9 bases match TRBD2. This CDR3 spans 16 amino acids. Losses at the gene ends were 1 base for V and 4 bases for J; bases not matched to a gene: 7. Germline values: CDR1 LNHDA, CDR2 SQIVND (reference sequence). CDR3 in amino acids: CASSIVAGAGRETQYF. For the CDR3, the DNA is TGTGCCAGTAGTATAGTAGCGGGAGCGGGTCGAGAGACCCAGTACTTC.

The count of this clone is one. The CDR3 region has the DNA TGTGCCATCAGTGAATCTGACAGGGGGCGCGAGACCCAGTACTTC. Protein product: CAISESDRGRETQYF. This chain connects TRBV10-3 to TRBJ2-5, with TRBD1 identical over 10 bases. V was clipped by 3 bases and J by 5 bases; unmatched bases: 6. CDR1 and CDR2 (germline): ENHRY, SYGVKD. The CDR3 is 15 residues long.

The CDR3 is CASSGQWGNQPQHF. The CDR3 region has the DNA TGTGCCAGCTCGGGACAATGGGGCAATCAGCCCCAGCATTTT. The chain has TRBV6-5 and TRBJ1-5; TRBD1 is a possible D gene (6 bases). Germline lookup yields CDR1 MNHEY and CDR2 SVGAGI. Trimming stripped 8 bases from V and 2 bases from J, with 13 bases between. The CDR3 is 14 residues long.

This chain connects TRBV27 to TRBJ2-3, with 15 positions matching TRBD2. Per germline, CDR1 MNHEY and CDR2 SMNVEV (reference sequence). J gave up 8 bases and V 3 bases, and 6 bases lay outside the gene matches. The CDR3 totals 16 residues. This chain's CDR3 is CASSFLGLAGGLTQYF. The CDR3 DNA sequence: TGTGCCAGCAGTTTCCTCGGACTAGCGGGAGGGCTTACGCAGTATTTT.

The chain links TRBV19 to TRBJ1-5; D remains ambiguous. V dropped 5 bases and J dropped 8 bases, with 10 bases sitting between them. The CDR3 covers 12 residues. CDR1 and CDR2 from the germline V gene are LNHDA and SQIVND (reference sequence). The CDR3 reads CASSVPPEPQHF. In DNA form, the CDR3 reads TGTGCCAGTAGTGTCCCCCCCGAGCCCCAGCATTTT.

The V gene is TRBV7-9, the J gene TRBJ2-5; TRBD2 is a possible D gene (5 bases). The germline V gene has CDR1 SEHNR and CDR2 FQNEAQ (reference sequence). This CDR3 has 13 amino acids. The ends were cut back, 1 base at V and 7 bases at J, with 10 bases in the middle. DNA for the CDR3: TGTGCCAGCAGCTTAGTAGGAGGCGGGACCCAGTACTTC. This translates into CASSLVGGGTQYF. Together with reference TRBV7-9 and TRBJ2-5, the CDR3 gives the full variable domain: DTGVSQNPRHKITKRGQNVTFRCDPISEHNRLYWYRQTLGQGPEFLTYFQNEAQLEKSRLLSDRFSAERPKGSFSTLEIQRTEQGDSAMYLCASSLVGGGTQYFGPGTRLLVL.

The chain couples TRBV12-3 or TRBV12-4 to TRBJ1-1; 10 bases fit TRBD1. CDR3 length: 13 residues. J was trimmed by 10 bases and V by 1 base; bases with no gene match: 3. The CDR3 nucleotides are TGTGCCAGCAGTTTAGGACAGGGGGCTCGAGCTTTCTTT. Amino acid sequence: CASSLGQGARAFF.

The chain recombines TRBV6-5 with TRBJ2-2; D unclear. The CDR3 sequence is 15 residues long. V was shortened by 2 bases and J by 6 bases, with 13 bases between the two germline ends. Germline V lookup: CDR1 MNHEY, CDR2 SVGAGI. The CDR3 DNA reads as TGTGCCAGCAGTTACGAAACACTAAGCGCCGGGGAGCTGTTTTTT. This encodes CASSYETLSAGELFF.

The chain couples TRBV29-1 to TRBJ2-7; tentatively, D is TRBD2 (5 bases). Germline CDR1 and CDR2: SQVTM and ANQGSEA. V lost 5 bases to trimming and J lost 4 bases, with 21 bases between them. The CDR3 is made up of 15 amino acids. The CDR3 bases are TGCAGCGTTCGGGTCGGCGGGTTGTATAGATACGAGCAGTACTTC. It specifies CSVRVGGLYRYEQYF.

The rearrangement joins TRBV6-5 to TRBJ2-1; D not certain. Trimming shortened V by 3 bases and J by 4 bases, and 10 bases separated the two germline ends. The CDR3 length is 14 residues. From germline, CDR1 is MNHEY and CDR2 SVGAGI. CDR3 loop: CASSYGPAYNEQFF. CDR3 nucleotides: TGTGCCAGCAGTTATGGGCCGGCTTACAATGAGCAGTTCTTC.

This sequence joins TRBV3-1 (or the pseudogene TRBV3-2) and TRBJ2-3; 8 bases map to TRBD2. Germline trimming cut 2 bases from V and 5 bases from J; bases unmatched to any gene: 9. This CDR3 region has 16 residues. Germline CDR1 LGHDT, CDR2 YNNKEL (reference sequence). The CDR3 region has the DNA TGTGCCAGCAGCCAATCCCACGGGAGGGCCAGAGATACGCAGTATTTT. Protein: CASSQSHGRARDTQYF.

The V call is TRBV6-6, the J call TRBJ1-2; 9 nucleotides align to TRBD1. Germline CDR1 is MNHNY and CDR2 is SVGAGI (reference sequence). The CDR3 sequence is 16 residues long. V dropped 2 bases and J dropped 8; count of bases not matched to a gene: 12. The CDR3 reads CASSYEDRGERRGYTF. The CDR3 region has the DNA TGTGCCAGCAGTTACGAGGACAGGGGCGAGCGGAGGGGCTACACCTTC.

This chain links TRBV6-5 with TRBJ1-1; tentative D call: TRBD1 (5 bases). The CDR3 spans 15 residues. Deletions cut 2 bases from V and 0 bases from J, with 10 bases between. Germline values: CDR1 MNHEY, CDR2 SVGAGI. CDR3 sequence (DNA): TGTGCCAGCAGTTACGAAGGGGCAATGAACACTGAAGCTTTCTTT. Residues: CASSYEGAMNTEAFF.

This chain uses TRBV6-5 with TRBJ2-7; 9 nucleotides line up with TRBD1. Germline CDR1 reads MNHEY; CDR2 reads SVGAGI. The trim removed 4 bases at V and 0 bases at J, leaving 4 bases unmatched. This CDR3 has 15 amino acids. This CDR3 is CASSLQGASSYEQYF. CDR3 nucleotides: TGTGCCAGCAGTTTACAGGGGGCTAGCTCCTACGAGCAGTACTTC.

This chain uses TRBV5-4 with TRBJ2-7; 9 bases are shared with TRBD1. Germline V lookup: CDR1 SGHNT, CDR2 YYREEE (reference sequence). The CDR3 is 15 residues long. After removal of 4 bases from V and 3 bases from J, the junction contained 8 bases not matched to a gene. CDR3 sequence (DNA): TGTGCCAGCAGCCCCAGGACAGGGGAGTTCTACGAGCAGTACTTC. It yields the protein CASSPRTGEFYEQYF.